This is a list of T cell receptor beta chains from one sample in a study of cytomegalovirus exposure and HLA in healthy donors. Using immunoSEQ multiplex PCR, the repertoire was profiled, and TCRdb retains in-frame clones only, with some absent. The sample holds approximately 130,000 clones, about 76% seen once. Material for sequencing was PBMCs. The receptor source for this set is a woman in her thirties or forties in good health and CMV-seronegative. Each CDR3 is given with its conserved first and last residue.

j_gene,v_gene,CDR3aa
TRBJ1-2,TRBV5-1,CASSSGTGSGYTF
TRBJ2-3,TRBV7-9,CASSLPSVDTQYF
TRBJ2-1,TRBV7-9,CSSSLDRNSYNEQFF
TRBJ2-3,TRBV4-1,CASSQDRGTDTQYF
TRBJ1-1,TRBV10-3,CAISESTGFGQGPFF
TRBJ2-2,TRBV6-1,CASTRQGTGELFF
TRBJ2-1,TRBV10-1,CASSEVGTGRQQFF
TRBJ1-2,TRBV14,CASSHRSGTGGVYGYTF
TRBJ2-3,TRBV28,CASSSVQVRADTQYF
TRBJ2-1,TRBV28,CASSSSGGRNEQFF
TRBJ2-5,TRBV29-1,CSVVNRQGLQETQYF
TRBJ2-7,TRBV6-6,CASSYKGQGVDEQYF
TRBJ1-3,TRBV6-6,CASRGGPSGNTIYF
TRBJ2-3,TRBV4-2,CASSQEMTSGGKDTQYF